Detailed here is one T cell receptor (beta chain). The antigen remains unidentified. Each replicate PCR on the sorted subsets used roughly 200 ng DNA (around 30,000 T cell genomes). Method: immunoSEQ multiplex PCR; TCRdb's copy keeps in-frame clones and lacks some. The table includes roughly 1,100,000 clones, 75% detected once. Germline CDR1 LNHDA, CDR2 SQIVND (reference sequence). CDR3 length: 14 amino acids. The V and J ends lost 7 bases and 5 bases respectively, with 18 bases between them. These data are taken from a study of shared clonotypes between healthy human individuals. Points from the study as a whole: Several donors held around 5% of naive CD4 clonotypes in common. It was anticipated that sequencing depth would influence how many clonotypes donors shared.

The genes are TRBV19 and TRBJ2-7; the D gene is possibly TRBD2 (5 bases). The sample taken for sequencing was memory CD4+ T cells sorted from blood. Described subset: CD45RA-negative fraction. The sequence came from a man in his late teens or twenties in good health. For the CDR3, the DNA is TGTGCCAGTATTACTAGAGGAAGCCGAAACGAGCAGTACTTC. Translating it yields CASITRGSRNEQYF.